This T cell receptor (beta chain) was sequenced for a study of blood T cell repertoires in COVID-19. Across the study: Acute-phase and convalescent COVID-19 samples originated in the United States, Italy and Spain. PBMCs, B-cell-depleted T cells, or T cells were the source of the cDNA or gDNA that made up the material.

Per the authors' pipeline: Reference gene primers were amplified, and this amplification served to estimate nucleated cell counts. TCRdb's table, derived via immunoSEQ multiplex PCR, lists solely in-frame clones and lacks some. The D gene and trimming were derived from the DNA, and the V and J assignments and clone size from that table. This sample carries 120,000 or so clones, 88% of them seen once, and the ten largest clones take over 1.5%. Trimming took off 5 bases at V and 4 bases at J, with 11 bases between the two ends. CDR1 MDHEN and CDR2 SYDVKM come from the germline V gene. The CDR3 is 13 residues long.

This TCR derives from a human donor in a cohort sampled during active COVID-19. The sequencing input was peripheral blood. This chain connects TRBV28 to TRBJ1-1, with D possibly TRBD1 on 5 matching bases. CDR3 sequence: CASSTRVITEAFF. CDR3 DNA: TGTGCCAGCAGTACCAGGGTAATCACTGAAGCTTTCTTT.